These 29 T cell receptor beta chains were all obtained from the same sample, sequenced in a study of T-cell reconstitution after alpha-beta-depleted transplantation in children. Library preparation (for TCRbeta) was performed with unique molecular identifiers. TCRdb re-called the PCR reads through MiXCR, storing one row per CDR3 protein. Here the sample spans over 120,000 distinct CDR3 sequences, 8.8% being singletons. The input for sequencing was PBMCs, mostly from graft donor cells, taken 180 days after TCRalphabeta/CD19-depleted stem cell transplant. The receptors come from a female patient aged 2-9 years who had a stem cell transplant for congenital amegakaryocytic thrombocytopenia, so the T cells may come from the graft donor.

This clonotype was picked up many times. The CDR3 loop reads CASSLMGNQPQHF. The CDR3, as DNA: TGTGCCAGCAGTTTGATGGGCAATCAGCCCCAGCATTTT. The chain is built from TRBV27 and TRBJ1-5; D is uncertain. Between the trimmed V and J ends, which lost 3 bases and 2 bases, there was a span of 5 bases. From germline, CDR1 is MNHEY and CDR2 SMNVEV (reference sequence). This CDR3 has 13 amino acids.

This clonotype was observed many times. The genes are TRBV28 and TRBJ2-5; 9 bases line up with TRBD2. This CDR3 comprises 16 residues. Unmatched junction bases numbered 12, after V lost 3 bases and J lost 7 bases. Germline V gene data show CDR1 as MDHEN and CDR2 as SYDVKM. The CDR3 region is CASSFSIAGVIGTQYF. CDR3 nucleotides: TGTGCCAGCAGTTTCTCCATAGCGGGAGTTATTGGGACCCAGTACTTC.

This clonotype was detected ten times or more. In DNA form, the CDR3 reads TGTGCCAGCAGTTTGCTAGCGGGGGGGCCGTCAGATACGCAGTATTTT. It is translated as CASSLLAGGPSDTQYF. The rearrangement joins TRBV27 to TRBJ2-3, with 12 bases fitting TRBD2. With 3 bases clipped from V and 4 bases from J, the junction kept 5 bases outside the gene matches. CDR1 and CDR2 from the germline V gene are MNHEY and SMNVEV (reference sequence). The CDR3 has 16 residues.

The table lists this clonotype with many counts. The rearrangement links TRBV28 to TRBJ1-2; D unclear. The V end lost 8 bases, the J end lost 8 bases, and 15 bases lay between the germline ends. There are 12 residues in the CDR3. Germline CDR1 and CDR2: MDHEN and SYDVKM. The DNA of the CDR3 is TGTGCCAGCGCATTGGAGGGAAAAGGCTACACCTTC. Its translation: CASALEGKGYTF.

This clonotype was detected ten times or more. This chain joins TRBV7-8 and TRBJ2-7; D is unresolved. CDR3 length: 13 residues. The V and J ends lost 7 bases and 3 bases respectively, with 13 bases between them. Looked up from germline, CDR1 is SGHVS and CDR2 is FQNEAQ. CDR3 loop: CASMSAANYEQYF. The CDR3 DNA reads TGTGCCAGCATGTCCGCGGCAAACTACGAGCAGTACTTC.

Note on this clonotype: This may arise from a read error, as a much more abundant clone is one base away. The chain has TRBV5-1 and TRBJ2-7, with 8 bases matching TRBD1. Germline V gives CDR1 SGHRS, CDR2 YFSETQ. The CDR3 has 15 amino acids. In DNA form, the CDR3 reads TGCGCCAGCAGCTTGGACACAGGGGGGAACTACGACCAGTACTTC. This translates into CASSLDTGGNYDQYF. The entire variable domain, with the rest obtained from reference TRBV5-1 and TRBJ2-7, is as follows: KAGVTQTPRYLIKTRGQQVTLSCSPISGHRSVSWYQQTPGQGLQFLFEYFSETQRNKGNFPGRFSGRQFSNSRSEMNVSTLELGDSALYLCASSLDTGGNYDQYFGPGTRLTVT.

This clonotype has a handful of counts. The chain combines TRBV29-1 with TRBJ1-1; the D gene is possibly TRBD1 (6 bases). The V gene lost 4 bases and the J gene lost 4 bases, with 13 bases spanning the gap. Germline assignment: CDR1 SQVTM and CDR2 ANQGSEA. The CDR3 has 13 residues. The CDR3 nucleotides are TGCAGCGTTGGAGGCGGGGGCGGCACTGAAGCTTTCTTT. It yields the protein CSVGGGGGTEAFF.

In its sample, this clonotype ranks as medium-sized. Here the CDR3 DNA reads TGCAGTGCTAGTCCCCTCCGGAGTCTAGCGGGACGGGAGCAGTACTTC. Translating it yields CSASPLRSLAGREQYF. This chain connects TRBV20-1 to TRBJ2-7, with 9 bases aligning to TRBD2. In germline, CDR1 is DFQATT, CDR2 SNEGSKA (reference sequence). The length of the CDR3 is 16 residues. J gave up 7 bases and V 3 bases, and 16 bases lay outside the gene matches.

This chain connects TRBV12-3 or TRBV12-4 to TRBJ2-5, with a weak D call TRBD2 (5 bases). V was pared by 2 bases and J by 1 base, with 8 bases between. The CDR3 sequence is 14 residues long. The CDR3 DNA sequence: TGTGCCAGCAGTTTATCTGCGGGCCAAGAGACCCAGTACTTC. This gives the protein CASSLSAGQETQYF.

The V gene is TRBV4-2, the J gene TRBJ2-1; 7 bases map to TRBD2. The germline V gene encodes CDR1 LGHNA and CDR2 YNFKEQ. This CDR3 spans 15 amino acids. With 4 bases clipped from V and 3 bases from J, the junction kept 6 bases outside the gene matches. CDR3 sequence: CASSPRDYRYNEQFF. CDR3 in DNA: TGTGCCAGCAGCCCCCGGGACTATCGCTACAATGAGCAGTTCTTC.

The table lists this clonotype with many counts. J is TRBJ1-5 and V is TRBV15, with 7 bases fitting TRBD1. The germline gives CDR1 LNHNV, CDR2 YYDKDF (reference sequence). This CDR3 region has 17 residues. With V trimmed by 3 bases and J by 0 bases, 8 bases remained unmatched. CDR3 nucleotides: TGTGCCACCAGCAGGGACAGGCGCCGCTATAGCAATCAGCCCCAGCATTTT. This encodes CATSRDRRRYSNQPQHF.

The chain carries TRBV28 and TRBJ1-5; D uncertain. The germline V gene has CDR1 MDHEN and CDR2 SYDVKM. V lost 3 bases to trimming and J lost 6 bases, with 12 bases between them. The CDR3 has 14 amino acids. The CDR3 DNA is TGTGCCAGCAGTTTCGATAGGGTATCTCAGCCCCAGCATTTT. Its protein is CASSFDRVSQPQHF.

J is TRBJ2-2 and V is TRBV2; TRBD2 might be the D (6 bases). V was pared by 3 bases and J by 4 bases, with 15 bases between. This CDR3 contains 16 residues. Germline CDR1 SNHLY, CDR2 FYNNEI. The DNA for the CDR3 is TGTGCCAGCAGTGATCCTCTTGGGGGGAGCACCGGGGAGCTGTTTTTT. Translating it yields CASSDPLGGSTGELFF.

This clonotype has a count of ten or more. The V call is TRBV12-3 or TRBV12-4, the J call TRBJ2-7; perhaps TRBD1 as D (5 bases). The length of the CDR3 is 13 residues. V lost 3 bases and J 6 bases, leaving 12 bases between the germline ends. CDR3 coding DNA: TGTGCCAGCAGTTTTCAGGGCCGGATCGAGCAGTACTTC. It is translated as CASSFQGRIEQYF.

This clonotype was observed at least ten times. The V gene is TRBV27, the J gene TRBJ1-2, with D maybe TRBD1 (5 bases). V lost 7 bases, J lost 5 bases, and 20 bases lay in between. The CDR3 sequence is 15 residues long. Germline V gene sequence: CDR1 MNHEY, CDR2 SMNVEV (reference sequence). CDR3 region: CASTSSAGARYGYTF. The DNA of the CDR3 is TGTGCCAGCACCTCTTCTGCTGGGGCCCGTTATGGCTACACCTTC.

Many counts were recorded for this clonotype. The chain employs TRBV23-1 and TRBJ2-3; no firm D call. TRBV23-1 is an ORF; its function is uncertain. The CDR3 consists of 16 residues. The V end was cut by 2 bases, the J end by 1 base, with 13 bases between. The chain's CDR3 is CASSQTDGDRTDTQYF. In DNA form, the CDR3 reads TGCGCCAGCAGTCAAACCGACGGAGACCGCACAGATACGCAGTATTTT.

J is TRBJ2-3 and V is TRBV20-1; 11 bases agree with TRBD1. Looked up from germline, CDR1 is DFQATT and CDR2 is SNEGSKA (reference sequence). Trimming at V came to 3 bases and at J to 5 bases, leaving 7 bases not matched to a gene. CDR3 length: 15 amino acids. In DNA form, the CDR3 reads TGCAGTGCTAGGGGACAGGGGGATGGGATAGATACGCAGTATTTT. Its translation: CSARGQGDGIDTQYF.

This clonotype was observed at least ten times. The chain employs TRBV20-1 and TRBJ2-7; D call uncertain. The CDR3 runs 14 residues. The V end was cut by 4 bases, the J end by 7 bases, with 20 bases between. CDR1 is DFQATT and CDR2 is SNEGSKA in the germline V gene (reference sequence). The CDR3 sequence is CSAKAGEFEWEQYF. As DNA, the CDR3 is TGCAGTGCTAAGGCAGGAGAGTTTGAGTGGGAGCAGTACTTC.

This clonotype was counted many times. The chain links TRBV4-2 to TRBJ2-7; 7 bases line up with TRBD1. This CDR3 has 16 amino acids. V was pared by 2 bases and J by 2 bases, with 9 bases of the junction left unmatched. Germline CDR1 LGHNA, CDR2 YNFKEQ. The CDR3 DNA follows: TGTGCCAGCAGCCAAACCCTCAACAGGGGAGCCTACGAGCAGTACTTC. This sequence encodes CASSQTLNRGAYEQYF.

The genes are TRBV29-1 and TRBJ2-3; 9 bases match TRBD2. V lost 6 bases and J lost 0; bases outside the gene matches: 16. Per germline, CDR1 SQVTM and CDR2 ANQGSEA. The CDR3 sequence is 18 residues long. Here the CDR3 reads CSVKTSGRRTRSTDTQYF. The CDR3, as DNA: TGCAGCGTGAAGACTAGCGGACGACGAACCCGTAGCACAGATACGCAGTATTTT.

As concerns this clonotype: With a much larger clone just one base away, this may be a read error. J is TRBJ2-7 and V is TRBV5-6, with 7 bases lining up with TRBD1. Germline V gene lookup returns CDR1 SGHDT and CDR2 YYEEEE. The CDR3 is 16 residues long. CDR3 in DNA: TGTGCCAACAGCCTGGCCGGGACAGCCGGACGCGACGAGCAGTACTTC. Its protein product is CANSLAGTAGRDEQYF.

With respect to this clonotype: Compared with germline, one end of the junction differs, possibly owing to a read error. The V and J genes are TRBV6-5 and TRBJ1-4; unclear D gene. The germline CDR1 and CDR2 sequences are MNHEY and SVGAGI. This CDR3 spans 14 amino acids. As DNA, the CDR3 is TGTGCCAGCACTTACTCTACAACTAATGAAAAACTGTTTTTT. Amino acid sequence: CASTYSTTNEKLFF.

This clonotype occurred many times. The chain recombines TRBV7-2 with TRBJ2-7; TRBD2 matches at 11 bases. CDR1 and CDR2 (germline): SGHTA, FQGNSA. Trimming cost V 5 bases and J 1 base; bases outside gene matches: 4. The CDR3 runs to 15 residues. CDR3 sequence (DNA): TGTGCCAGCAGCCGCCGGACTAGCGGGTCCTACGAGCAGTACTTC. This translates into CASSRRTSGSYEQYF.

This clonotype was found a few times. The J gene is TRBJ2-7, the V gene TRBV27; 7 bases are a match to TRBD1. The ends lost 3 bases at V and 6 bases at J; junction bases unmatched: 2. Germline V gene data show CDR1 as MNHEY and CDR2 as SMNVEV (reference sequence). This CDR3 is 12 amino acids long. The CDR3 DNA sequence: TGTGCCAGCAGTTTCAGGACAGGCGAGCAGTACTTC. Amino acids: CASSFRTGEQYF.

This clonotype was counted between two and nine times. This sequence joins TRBV11-2 and TRBJ2-7; D may be TRBD1 (6 bases). There are 15 residues in the CDR3. Germline-derived CDR1 and CDR2 are SGHAT and FQNNGV. The V gene lost 1 base and the J gene lost 2 bases, with 12 bases spanning the gap. In nucleotides, the CDR3 is TGTGCCAGCAGCTTAGTTACAGGGATGACCTACGAGCAGTACTTC. Protein: CASSLVTGMTYEQYF.

This clonotype was detected many times. The chain uses TRBV3-1 and TRBJ2-1; D call uncertain. Looked up from germline, CDR1 is LGHDT and CDR2 is YNNKEL (reference sequence). CDR3 length: 12 residues. The ends were cut back, 1 base at V and 5 bases at J, with 3 bases in the middle. The chain's CDR3 is CASSQVDNEQFF. The DNA for the CDR3 is TGTGCCAGCAGCCAAGTTGACAATGAGCAGTTCTTC.

The chain uses TRBV29-1 and TRBJ2-1; D unclear. The germline CDR1 and CDR2 sequences are SQVTM and ANQGSEA. The V end was cut by 0 bases, the J end by 10 bases, with 13 bases between. There are 13 residues in the CDR3. The CDR3 loop reads CSVEDRPGREQFF. CDR3 nucleotides: TGCAGCGTTGAAGATCGGCCCGGCAGGGAGCAGTTCTTC.

The chain combines TRBV20-1 with TRBJ1-1, with a tentative D call TRBD1 (5 bases). CDR3 size: 15 residues. Germline lookup yields CDR1 DFQATT and CDR2 SNEGSKA (reference sequence). Trimming cost V 6 bases and J 0 bases, with 17 bases left between them. This CDR3 is CSARSAGTMNTEAFF. CDR3 nucleotide sequence: TGCAGTGCCCGAAGCGCGGGGACGATGAACACTGAAGCTTTCTTT.

The V gene is TRBV7-3, the J gene TRBJ2-1; possible D gene TRBD1, 6 bases. V lost 1 base, J lost 0 bases, and 10 bases lay in between. CDR3 length: 16 amino acids. In germline, CDR1 is SGHTA, CDR2 FQGTGA. The CDR3 loop is CASSLRGLNSYNEQFF. CDR3 nucleotides: TGTGCCAGCAGCTTAAGGGGGCTAAACTCCTACAATGAGCAGTTCTTC.